Shown below are 14 T cell receptor beta chains from a single sample sequenced in a study of CD8 T cells in Susac syndrome. Random hexamers were used to reverse transcribe an amount of roughly 0.45 to 1 ug RNA. TCRdb processed the immunoSEQ multiplex PCR reads anew with MiXCR; each CDR3 protein has one entry. Of 150,000 to 200,000 distinct CDR3 sequences listed, 94% were seen once; the top ten hold 0.09% to 0.1%. Input material: CD4+ T cells from PBMCs. These receptors were obtained from a human donor with multiple sclerosis.

This clonotype has only a few counts. V is TRBV6-1 and J is TRBJ2-3; TRBD2 matches 7 bases. Germline values: CDR1 MNHNS, CDR2 SASEGT. The junction had 9 bases not matched to a gene; V was cut back by 5 bases and J by 1 base. The CDR3 sequence is 16 residues long. DNA of the CDR3: TGTGCCAGCAGTCTGAAGCGGGGAGGGCGCACAGATACGCAGTATTTT. As protein: CASSLKRGGRTDTQYF.

The chain employs TRBV15 and TRBJ1-2; D is perhaps TRBD1 (5 bases). This CDR3 contains 15 residues. V was pared by 0 bases and J by 8 bases, with 16 bases between. Germline CDR1 reads LNHNV; CDR2 reads YYDKDF (reference sequence). The CDR3 here is CATSRDRSRADGYTF. CDR3 nucleotide sequence: TGTGCCACCAGCAGAGATCGGTCCAGGGCAGACGGCTACACCTTC.

This clonotype was found once. V and J are TRBV15 and TRBJ1-1; D call uncertain. Trimming pared 3 bases from V and 4 bases from J, leaving 9 bases between. The CDR3 has 13 residues. CDR1 and CDR2 from the germline V gene are LNHNV and YYDKDF (reference sequence). The CDR3 nucleotides read TGTGCCACCAGCAGGCAGGTTTTCACTGAAGCTTTCTTT. It codes for CATSRQVFTEAFF. Full variable domain (missing parts from reference TRBV15 and TRBJ1-1): DAMVIQNPRYQVTQFGKPVTLSCSQTLNHNVMYWYQQKSSQAPKLLFHYYDKDFNNEADTPDNFQSRRPNTSFCFLDIRSPGLGDTAMYLCATSRQVFTEAFFGQGTRLTVV.

CDR3: CASSLGTSATNEQFF. In DNA, the CDR3 is TGTGCCAGCAGCCTTGGGACTAGCGCGACTAATGAGCAGTTCTTC. V and J are TRBV7-9 and TRBJ2-1, with 10 bases aligning to TRBD2. The CDR3 is made up of 15 amino acids. J lost 7 bases, V lost 5 bases, and 8 bases had no gene match. The germline V gene encodes CDR1 SEHNR and CDR2 FQNEAQ (reference sequence).

The chain combines TRBV29-1 with TRBJ2-7; 7 nucleotides line up with TRBD1. Germline assignment: CDR1 SQVTM and CDR2 ANQGSEA. Germline trimming cut 6 bases from V and 3 bases from J; bases unmatched to any gene: 11. The CDR3 spans 14 residues. The DNA of the CDR3 is TGCAGCGTCCGGGACAGCATTAATGTCTACGAGCAGTACTTC. Translated, it gives CSVRDSINVYEQYF.

V and J are TRBV19 and TRBJ1-1; D remains ambiguous. There are 13 residues in the CDR3. From germline, CDR1 is LNHDA and CDR2 SQIVND (reference sequence). Trimming removed 5 bases from V and 0 bases from J, with 7 bases in between. The CDR3, as DNA: TGTGCCAGTAGTCAGATCTTGAACACTGAAGCTTTCTTT. Translated: CASSQILNTEAFF.

This clonotype came up once. This chain links TRBV6-1 with TRBJ2-6; D is unresolved. This CDR3 contains 15 residues. V shed 6 bases and J shed 4 bases, with 13 bases lying between them. Germline CDR1 is MNHNS and CDR2 is SASEGT. CDR3 loop: CASRAGEAGANVLTF. The CDR3 coding sequence is TGTGCCAGCAGAGCAGGCGAGGCCGGGGCCAACGTCCTGACTTTC.

V usage is TRBV18 and J usage is TRBJ1-3; a possible D gene is TRBD1 (5 bases). V gave up 5 bases and J gave up 0 bases, with 14 bases separating them. The CDR3 totals 16 residues. The germline CDR1 and CDR2 sequences are KGHSH and LQKENI. CDR3: CASSAATGGSGNTIYF. DNA for the CDR3: TGTGCCAGCTCAGCCGCTACAGGAGGCTCTGGAAACACCATATATTTT.

This clonotype was picked up one time. This sequence joins TRBV14 and TRBJ2-7; 9 positions agree with TRBD2. The germline V gene has CDR1 SGHDN and CDR2 FVKESK. Unmatched junction bases numbered 7, after V lost 7 bases and J lost 3 bases. The CDR3 has 14 amino acids. This chain's CDR3 is CASKRSGSNYEQYF. The CDR3 DNA is TGTGCCAGCAAGCGTAGCGGGAGCAACTACGAGCAGTACTTC.

V is TRBV18 and J is TRBJ2-5; 9 bases agree with TRBD1. The ends lost 3 bases at V and 1 base at J; junction bases unmatched: 9. The CDR3 runs 17 residues. Germline loops: CDR1 KGHSH, CDR2 LQKENI. The CDR3 spells CASSPRRGQGTQETQYF. CDR3 nucleotides: TGTGCCAGCTCACCTCGGCGAGGACAGGGGACCCAAGAGACCCAGTACTTC.

The chain employs TRBV6-2 or TRBV6-3 and TRBJ2-7, with D unclear. V lost 6 bases and J lost 4, with 10 bases in between. The CDR3 runs 12 residues. Germline-derived CDR1 and CDR2 are MNHEY and SVGEGT. CDR3 protein: CASSPQQYEQYF. The DNA of the CDR3 is TGTGCCAGCAGCCCTCAGCAGTACGAGCAGTACTTC.

The V gene is TRBV28, the J gene TRBJ2-7; TRBD2 matches at 11 bases. Germline trimming cut 6 bases from V and 6 bases from J; bases unmatched to any gene: 10. Germline CDR1 and CDR2: MDHEN and SYDVKM. This CDR3 comprises 15 residues. CDR3 region: CASSSTGTSGLEQYF. The DNA for the CDR3 is TGTGCCAGCAGCTCAACCGGGACTAGCGGACTCGAGCAGTACTTC.

The chain is built from TRBV20-1 and TRBJ1-2; no reliable D call. This CDR3 has 12 residues. CDR1 DFQATT and CDR2 SNEGSKA come from the germline V gene (reference sequence). CDR3 region: CLLKLGSYGYTF. CDR3 DNA: TGCCTGCTAAAACTAGGCAGTTATGGCTACACCTTC.

The chain couples TRBV7-8 to TRBJ2-7; the D gene is possibly TRBD2 (6 bases). Germline CDR1 and CDR2: SGHVS and FQNEAQ. The CDR3 runs to 17 residues. Trimming stripped 2 bases from V and 2 bases from J, with 19 bases between. In nucleotides, the CDR3 is TGTGCCAGCAGCTTACCCCCCCTCCTAGCGTTGCCCTACGAGCAGTACTTC. Its protein product is CASSLPPLLALPYEQYF.